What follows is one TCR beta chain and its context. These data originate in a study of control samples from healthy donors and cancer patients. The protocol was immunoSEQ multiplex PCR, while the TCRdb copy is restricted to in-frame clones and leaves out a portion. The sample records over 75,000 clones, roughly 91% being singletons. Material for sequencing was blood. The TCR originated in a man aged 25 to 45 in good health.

The CDR3 protein is CASTGLYNEQFF. In nucleotides, the CDR3 is TGTGCCAGCACTGGGCTTTACAATGAGCAGTTCTTC. This sequence joins TRBV27 and TRBJ2-1; D is uncertain. Deletions cut 7 bases from V and 4 bases from J, with 8 bases between. This CDR3 region has 12 residues. Germline CDR1 MNHEY, CDR2 SMNVEV (reference sequence).